This paragraph covers one TCR beta chain sequence. This entry comes from a study of T cell repertoires in cytomegalovirus infection. Germline-derived CDR1 and CDR2 are SQVTM and ANQGSEA. The CDR3 length is 12 residues. V was cut by 4 bases and J by 8 bases, with 14 bases left in between. TCRdb re-called the reads with MiXCR, one entry per CDR3 protein. The profile shows roughly 180,000 distinct CDR3 sequences, 25% to 30% of them singletons. The specimen was PBMCs. This rearrangement joins TRBV29-1 to TRBJ1-2; D gene ambiguous. This TCR was sampled from a human donor in good health (CMV status not recorded). Some clones in this sample may be carry-over from other donors' samples. The CDR3 loop reads CSVGSGTLGYTF. CDR3 DNA sequence: TGCAGCGTTGGCTCAGGCACCCTGGGCTACACCTTC.